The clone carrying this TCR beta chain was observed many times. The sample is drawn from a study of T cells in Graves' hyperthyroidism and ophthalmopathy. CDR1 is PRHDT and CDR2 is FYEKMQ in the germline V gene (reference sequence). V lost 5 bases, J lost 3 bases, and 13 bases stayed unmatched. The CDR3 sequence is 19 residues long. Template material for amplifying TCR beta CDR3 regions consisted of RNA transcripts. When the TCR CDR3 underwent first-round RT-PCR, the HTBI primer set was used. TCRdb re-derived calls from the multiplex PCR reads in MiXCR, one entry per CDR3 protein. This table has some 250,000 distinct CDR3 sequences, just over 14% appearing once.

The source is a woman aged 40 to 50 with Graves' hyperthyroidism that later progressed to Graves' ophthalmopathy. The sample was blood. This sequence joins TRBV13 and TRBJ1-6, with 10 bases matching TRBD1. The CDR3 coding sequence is TGTGCCAGCAGCCCAAGCCGGGGACAGGGGCGAGACTATAATTCACCCCTCCACTTT. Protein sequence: CASSPSRGQGRDYNSPLHF. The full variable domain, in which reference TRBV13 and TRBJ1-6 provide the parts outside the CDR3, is AAGVIQSPRHLIKEKRETATLKCYPIPRHDTVYWYQQGPGQDPQFLISFYEKMQSDKGSIPDRFSAQQFSDYHSELNMSSLELGDSALYFCASSPSRGQGRDYNSPLHFGNGTRLTVT.